The present T cell receptor beta chain was sequenced within a study of blood T cell repertoires in COVID-19. Study-level background: Samples representing acute and convalescent COVID-19 were sourced from the United States, Italy and Spain. Nucleic acid was either cDNA or gDNA, and it came from T cells, B-cell-depleted T cells, or PBMCs.

Sequencing used immunoSEQ multiplex PCR; TCRdb keeps in-frame clones, though not all of them. The data contain about 59,000 clones, around 86% of them seen just once; the ten biggest clones take up around 3.4%. Germline values: CDR1 SGHNT, CDR2 YYREEE (reference sequence). The V segment lost 4 bases and the J segment 4 bases; nucleotides outside the gene matches: 12. CDR3 length: 16 residues. Sample: peripheral blood. This TCR was sampled from a woman older than 75 with acute or convalescent COVID-19. This chain joins TRBV5-4 and TRBJ1-2; TRBD1 aligns across 8 bases. CDR3 DNA: TGTGCCAGCAGCCCGTCCGGGACAGGAGTTCGCTATGGCTACACCTTC. As protein: CASSPSGTGVRYGYTF.